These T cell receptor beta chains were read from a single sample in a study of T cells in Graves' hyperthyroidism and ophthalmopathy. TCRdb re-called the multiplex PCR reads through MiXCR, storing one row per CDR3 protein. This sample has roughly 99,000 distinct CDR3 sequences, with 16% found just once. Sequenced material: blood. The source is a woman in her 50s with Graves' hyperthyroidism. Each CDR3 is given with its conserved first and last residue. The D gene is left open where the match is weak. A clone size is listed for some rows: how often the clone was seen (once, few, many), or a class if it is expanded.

CDR3 protein: CASSLLQGGNEQFF; CDR3 DNA: TGTGCCAGCAGCTTACTCCAGGGGGGCAATGAGCAGTTCTTC; D gene: -; J gene: TRBJ2-1; clone size: many; V gene: TRBV11-2
CDR3 protein: CSVEGSGVAGANVLTF; CDR3 DNA: TGCAGCGTTGAAGGCTCAGGGGTGGCTGGGGCCAACGTCCTGACTTTC; D gene: -; J gene: TRBJ2-6; clone size: -; V gene: TRBV29-1
CDR3 protein: CSERVSSTDTQYF; CDR3 DNA: TGCAGTGAGCGGGTCTCTAGCACAGATACGCAGTATTTT; D gene: -; J gene: TRBJ2-3; clone size: many; V gene: TRBV20-1
CDR3 protein: CASSLAGRGEAFF; CDR3 DNA: TGTGCCAGCAGCTTAGCGGGGCGTGGTGAAGCTTTCTTT; D gene: -; J gene: TRBJ1-1; clone size: many; V gene: TRBV7-6
CDR3 protein: CASRPVRGSGANVLTF; CDR3 DNA: TGTGCCAGCAGACCCGTCAGGGGTTCTGGGGCCAACGTCCTGACTTTC; D gene: -; J gene: TRBJ2-6; clone size: -; V gene: TRBV6-1
CDR3 protein: CSARDENSPPYTQYF; CDR3 DNA: TGCAGTGCTAGAGATGAGAACTCACCACCGTATACGCAGTATTTT; D gene: -; J gene: TRBJ2-3; clone size: many; V gene: TRBV20-1
CDR3 protein: CASSQEVNRDTYSGEKLFF; CDR3 DNA: TGTGCCAGCAGCCAAGAAGTAAACCGGGACACCTATTCGGGTGAAAAACTGTTTTTT; D gene: -; J gene: TRBJ1-4; clone size: many; V gene: TRBV4-2
CDR3 protein: CAGDPYGGGTEAFF; CDR3 DNA: TGTGCCGGGGACCCCTACGGGGGTGGCACTGAAGCTTTCTTT; D gene: -; J gene: TRBJ1-1; clone size: many; V gene: TRBV14
CDR3 protein: CASSRSFGMSSEAFF; CDR3 DNA: TGTGCCAGCAGCCGCTCTTTCGGGATGTCAAGTGAAGCTTTCTTT; D gene: -; J gene: TRBJ1-1; clone size: -; V gene: TRBV3-1
CDR3 protein: CASRHQMGGGDTEAFF; CDR3 DNA: TGTGCCAGCAGACACCAGATGGGGGGAGGAGACACTGAAGCTTTCTTT; D gene: -; J gene: TRBJ1-1; clone size: many; V gene: TRBV6-1
CDR3 protein: CSARDRVMNTEAFF; CDR3 DNA: TGCAGTGCTAGGGACAGGGTCATGAACACTGAAGCTTTCTTT; D gene: TRBD1; J gene: TRBJ1-1; clone size: many; V gene: TRBV20-1
CDR3 protein: CASSLSPHTYEQYF; CDR3 DNA: TGTGCCAGCAGCTTAAGTCCCCACACCTACGAGCAGTACTTC; D gene: -; J gene: TRBJ2-7; clone size: many; V gene: TRBV13
CDR3 protein: CASSWVGAGETQYF; CDR3 DNA: TGCGCCAGCAGCTGGGTTGGGGCCGGAGAGACCCAGTACTTC; D gene: -; J gene: TRBJ2-5; clone size: many; V gene: TRBV4-1
CDR3 protein: CASSLAGAMQYF; CDR3 DNA: TGTGCCAGCAGTCTAGCGGGAGCTATGCAGTATTTT; D gene: TRBD2; J gene: TRBJ2-3; clone size: once; V gene: TRBV7-2
CDR3 protein: CASSPTGEIYEQYF; CDR3 DNA: TGTGCCAGCAGCCCGACAGGGGAGATCTACGAGCAGTACTTC; D gene: TRBD1; J gene: TRBJ2-7; clone size: many; V gene: TRBV7-3
CDR3 protein: CSARPSYGTGGYEQYF; CDR3 DNA: TGCAGTGCTCGACCCTCCTACGGGACAGGGGGCTACGAGCAGTACTTC; D gene: TRBD1; J gene: TRBJ2-7; clone size: once; V gene: TRBV20-1
CDR3 protein: CASSQSAGTSGKSSYNEQFF; CDR3 DNA: TGTGCCAGCAGCCAATCGGCCGGGACTAGCGGAAAGAGCTCCTACAATGAGCAGTTCTTC; D gene: TRBD2; J gene: TRBJ2-1; clone size: few; V gene: TRBV14
CDR3 protein: CASSLEGQGAYEQYF; CDR3 DNA: TGCGCCAGCAGCTTGGAGGGACAGGGAGCCTACGAGCAGTACTTC; D gene: TRBD1; J gene: TRBJ2-7; clone size: many; V gene: TRBV5-1
CDR3 protein: CASSTPGLAVNEQFF; CDR3 DNA: TGTGCCAGCAGTACCCCGGGACTAGCGGTCAATGAGCAGTTCTTC; D gene: TRBD2; J gene: TRBJ2-1; clone size: large; V gene: TRBV2
CDR3 protein: CASSSGPGETQYF; CDR3 DNA: TGTGCCAGCAGCTCTGGGCCCGGCGAGACCCAGTACTTC; D gene: -; J gene: TRBJ2-5; clone size: many; V gene: TRBV7-8
CDR3 protein: CASSPRLAGSGTGELFF; CDR3 DNA: TGTGCCAGCAGTCCTCGACTAGCGGGAAGTGGGACCGGGGAGCTGTTTTTT; D gene: TRBD2; J gene: TRBJ2-2; clone size: many; V gene: TRBV7-8
CDR3 protein: CASSLAPAGVSEQFF; CDR3 DNA: TGCGCCAGCAGCTTGGCACCGGCGGGAGTGAGCGAGCAGTTCTTC; D gene: TRBD2; J gene: TRBJ2-1; clone size: many; V gene: TRBV5-1
CDR3 protein: CSVGTGVNTEAFF; CDR3 DNA: TGCAGCGTCGGGACAGGGGTGAACACTGAAGCTTTCTTT; D gene: TRBD1; J gene: TRBJ1-1; clone size: many; V gene: TRBV29-1
CDR3 protein: CASSFIQGIGTGELFF; CDR3 DNA: TGCGCCAGCAGCTTTATACAGGGAATTGGCACCGGGGAGCTGTTTTTT; D gene: -; J gene: TRBJ2-2; clone size: many; V gene: TRBV5-1
CDR3 protein: CASSDLGLAGGTDTQYF; CDR3 DNA: TGTGCCAGCAGTGACTTGGGACTAGCGGGAGGCACAGATACGCAGTATTTT; D gene: TRBD2; J gene: TRBJ2-3; clone size: many; V gene: TRBV6-4
CDR3 protein: CASSQGDGNYGYTF; CDR3 DNA: TGTGCCAGCAGCCAGGGGGACGGTAACTATGGCTACACCTTC; D gene: TRBD1; J gene: TRBJ1-2; clone size: many; V gene: TRBV5-5
CDR3 protein: CASSYGPQETQYF; CDR3 DNA: TGTGCCAGCAGTTACGGGCCGCAAGAGACCCAGTACTTC; D gene: -; J gene: TRBJ2-5; clone size: -; V gene: TRBV7-2
CDR3 protein: CSVPRRMNTEAFF; CDR3 DNA: TGCAGTGTTCCCCGACGGATGAACACTGAAGCTTTCTTT; D gene: -; J gene: TRBJ1-1; clone size: many; V gene: TRBV20-1
CDR3 protein: CATSRERPAGNTGELFF; CDR3 DNA: TGTGCCACCAGCAGAGAGCGCCCAGCGGGAAACACCGGGGAGCTGTTTTTT; D gene: TRBD2; J gene: TRBJ2-2; clone size: -; V gene: TRBV15
CDR3 protein: CASSQDKAALHF; CDR3 DNA: TGTGCCAGCAGCCAAGATAAGGCAGCCCTCCACTTT; D gene: -; J gene: TRBJ1-6; clone size: many; V gene: TRBV3-1
CDR3 protein: CARKETGGYEQYF; CDR3 DNA: TGTGCCAGAAAAGAGACAGGGGGCTACGAGCAGTACTTC; D gene: TRBD1; J gene: TRBJ2-7; clone size: many; V gene: TRBV2
CDR3 protein: CASSIDLIQPQHF; CDR3 DNA: TGTGCCAGTAGTATAGATCTCATTCAGCCCCAGCATTTT; D gene: -; J gene: TRBJ1-5; clone size: many; V gene: TRBV19
CDR3 protein: CASSQDTGTQYF; CDR3 DNA: TGTGCCAGCAGTCAAGACACAGGTACGCAGTACTTT; D gene: -; J gene: TRBJ2-3; clone size: once; V gene: TRBV28
CDR3 protein: CASSFGSSPLHF; CDR3 DNA: TGTGCCAGCAGTTTCGGGAGTTCACCCCTCCACTTT; D gene: -; J gene: TRBJ1-6; clone size: many; V gene: TRBV28
CDR3 protein: CASSDETGTSGRPPDTQYF; CDR3 DNA: TGTGCCAGCAGCGACGAAACCGGGACTAGCGGGAGACCCCCAGATACGCAGTATTTT; D gene: TRBD2; J gene: TRBJ2-3; clone size: many; V gene: TRBV6-1
CDR3 protein: CASSYQGSPRNSPLHF; CDR3 DNA: TGTGCCAGCAGCTATCAAGGGTCTCCTAGGAATTCACCCCTCCACTTT; D gene: -; J gene: TRBJ1-6; clone size: many; V gene: TRBV28
CDR3 protein: CASSYLAGVYNEQFF; CDR3 DNA: TGTGCCAGCAGTTACCTAGCGGGAGTCTACAATGAGCAGTTCTTC; D gene: TRBD2; J gene: TRBJ2-1; clone size: many; V gene: TRBV6-2/TRBV6-3
CDR3 protein: CASSQVGAGEQYF; CDR3 DNA: TGTGCCAGCAGCCAAGTTGGGGCAGGCGAGCAGTACTTC; D gene: -; J gene: TRBJ2-7; clone size: many; V gene: TRBV3-1
CDR3 protein: CASSLTSGRPNTGELFF; CDR3 DNA: TGTGCCAGCAGTTTAACTAGCGGGAGACCGAACACCGGGGAGCTGTTTTTT; D gene: TRBD2; J gene: TRBJ2-2; clone size: many; V gene: TRBV7-8
CDR3 protein: CSSYEGGFEKLFF; CDR3 DNA: TGCAGCTCCTACGAGGGGGGCTTTGAAAAACTGTTTTTT; D gene: -; J gene: TRBJ1-4; clone size: many; V gene: TRBV29-1
CDR3 protein: CASSLYRASNQPQHF; CDR3 DNA: TGTGCCAGCAGTTTATACAGGGCCAGCAATCAGCCCCAGCATTTT; D gene: -; J gene: TRBJ1-5; clone size: many; V gene: TRBV28
CDR3 protein: CASSWDGSSYEQYF; CDR3 DNA: TGTGCCAGCAGTTGGGACGGGAGCTCCTACGAGCAGTACTTC; D gene: -; J gene: TRBJ2-7; clone size: many; V gene: TRBV6-1
CDR3 protein: CASSEVSGFSTDTQYF; CDR3 DNA: TGTGCCAGCAGTGAAGTAAGCGGGTTTAGCACAGATACGCAGTATTTT; D gene: -; J gene: TRBJ2-3; clone size: many; V gene: TRBV6-1
CDR3 protein: CASSPRLAGVSGETQYF; CDR3 DNA: TGTGCCAGCTCACCTCGGCTAGCGGGAGTCTCAGGCGAGACCCAGTACTTC; D gene: TRBD2; J gene: TRBJ2-5; clone size: once; V gene: TRBV18
CDR3 protein: CASRPGGGLNQPQHF; CDR3 DNA: TGTGCCAGCAGGCCCGGGGGGGGGCTCAATCAGCCCCAGCATTTT; D gene: -; J gene: TRBJ1-5; clone size: many; V gene: TRBV6-1
CDR3 protein: CASSVTGLAGEGVGNEQFF; CDR3 DNA: TGTGCCAGCAGCGTGACGGGACTAGCGGGAGAAGGAGTGGGGAATGAGCAGTTCTTC; D gene: TRBD2; J gene: TRBJ2-1; clone size: many; V gene: TRBV11-1
CDR3 protein: CASSLAGGSTDTQYF; CDR3 DNA: TGTGCCAGCAGCCTAGCGGGAGGGAGCACAGATACGCAGTATTTT; D gene: TRBD2; J gene: TRBJ2-3; clone size: many; V gene: TRBV7-3
CDR3 protein: CASSRTRNTEAFF; CDR3 DNA: TGTGCCAGCAGCCGAACTAGGAACACTGAAGCTTTCTTT; D gene: -; J gene: TRBJ1-1; clone size: many; V gene: TRBV14